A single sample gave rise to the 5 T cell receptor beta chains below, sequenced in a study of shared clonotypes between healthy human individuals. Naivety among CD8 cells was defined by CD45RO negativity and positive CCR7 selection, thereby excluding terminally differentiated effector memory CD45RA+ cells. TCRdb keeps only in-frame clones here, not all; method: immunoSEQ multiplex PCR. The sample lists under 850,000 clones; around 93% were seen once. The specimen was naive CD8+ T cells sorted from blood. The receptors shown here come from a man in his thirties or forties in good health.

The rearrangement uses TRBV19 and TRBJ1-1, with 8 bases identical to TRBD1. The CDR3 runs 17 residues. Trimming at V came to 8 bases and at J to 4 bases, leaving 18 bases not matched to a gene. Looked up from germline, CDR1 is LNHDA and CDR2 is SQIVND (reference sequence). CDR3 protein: CASYRWTGTKGATEAFF. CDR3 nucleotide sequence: TGTGCCAGTTACCGCTGGACAGGGACTAAGGGGGCCACTGAAGCTTTCTTT.

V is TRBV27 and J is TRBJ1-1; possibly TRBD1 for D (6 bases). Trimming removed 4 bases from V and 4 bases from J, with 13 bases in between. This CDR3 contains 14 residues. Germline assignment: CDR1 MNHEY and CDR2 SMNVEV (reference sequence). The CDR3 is CASSSPGGGTEAFF. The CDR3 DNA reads TGTGCCAGCAGTTCCCCCGGGGGCGGCACTGAAGCTTTCTTT.

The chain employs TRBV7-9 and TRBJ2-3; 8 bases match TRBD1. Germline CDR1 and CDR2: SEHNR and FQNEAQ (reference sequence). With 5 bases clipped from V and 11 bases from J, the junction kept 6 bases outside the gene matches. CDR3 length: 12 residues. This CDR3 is CASSTTGVEQYF. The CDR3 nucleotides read TGTGCCAGCAGCACGACAGGGGTTGAGCAGTATTTT.

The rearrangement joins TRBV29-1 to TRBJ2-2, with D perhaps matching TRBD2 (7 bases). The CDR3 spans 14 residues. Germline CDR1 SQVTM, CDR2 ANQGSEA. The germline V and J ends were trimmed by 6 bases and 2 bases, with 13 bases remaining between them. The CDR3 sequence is CSVLGGVNTGELFF. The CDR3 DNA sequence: TGCAGCGTGTTAGGGGGGGTAAACACCGGGGAGCTGTTTTTT.

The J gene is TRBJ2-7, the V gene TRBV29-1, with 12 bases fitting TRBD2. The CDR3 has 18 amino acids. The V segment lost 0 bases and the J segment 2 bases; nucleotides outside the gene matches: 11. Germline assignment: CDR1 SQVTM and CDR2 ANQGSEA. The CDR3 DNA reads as TGCAGCGTTGAAGATGATGCTAGCGGGAGGGCCACAACCTACGAGCAGTACTTC. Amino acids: CSVEDDASGRATTYEQYF.